These 32 T cell receptor beta chains were sequenced from one sample in a study of cytomegalovirus exposure and HLA in healthy donors. The PCR had 60 Vbeta and 13 Jbeta primers. Repertoires were generated with immunoSEQ multiplex PCR, while TCRdb's copy carries only in-frame clones and drops some. This sample has 150,000 to 200,000 clones, with over 60% found just once. Source material: PBMCs. The receptors stem from a woman in her forties in good health and CMV-seronegative.

The chain is built from TRBV6-5 and TRBJ2-7; tentative D call: TRBD2 (6 bases). The CDR3 spans 13 residues. From germline, CDR1 is MNHEY and CDR2 SVGAGI. With 3 bases removed from V and 3 bases from J, the gap between germline ends came to 9 bases. Written as DNA, the CDR3 is TGTGCCAGCAGTTATGGGCGGGGCTACGAGCAGTACGTC. This codes for CASSYGRGYEQYV.

The chain recombines TRBV5-4 with TRBJ2-1; the match to TRBD2 covers 11 bases. Germline CDR1 SGHNT, CDR2 YYREEE (reference sequence). J gave up 7 bases and V 2 bases, and 8 bases lay outside the gene matches. CDR3 length: 16 amino acids. The DNA for the CDR3 is TGTGCCAGCAGCTTACTCCTAGCGGGAGGAGATAATGAGCAGTTCTTC. Translation: CASSLLLAGGDNEQFF.

CDR3 bases: TGCGCCAGCAGCCAAGACACGGACAGGGGGTACTATGGCTACACCTTC. Translated: CASSQDTDRGYYGYTF. This chain connects TRBV4-3 to TRBJ1-2; 10 positions agree with TRBD1. V trimming: 0 bases; J trimming: 3 bases; junction bases outside the gene matches: 4. The CDR3 has 16 residues. From germline, CDR1 is LGHNA and CDR2 YSLEER.

V usage is TRBV5-4 and J usage is TRBJ2-1; D might be TRBD2 (5 bases). CDR1 SGHNT and CDR2 YYREEE come from the germline V gene (reference sequence). Trimming left V 7 bases short and J 2 bases short, with 19 bases between. This CDR3 contains 16 residues. The CDR3: CASETHGIPTYNEQFF. The DNA for the CDR3 is TGTGCCAGCGAGACCCACGGGATTCCCACCTACAATGAGCAGTTCTTC.

The chain is built from TRBV5-1 and TRBJ2-7, with 10 bases fitting TRBD2. Germline assignment: CDR1 SGHRS and CDR2 YFSETQ. The CDR3 contains 14 residues. J gave up 5 bases and V 2 bases, and 4 bases lay outside the gene matches. The CDR3 spells CASSFGLAGDEQYF. Here the CDR3 DNA reads TGCGCCAGCAGCTTCGGGCTAGCGGGAGACGAGCAGTACTTC.

CDR3 DNA: TGTGCCAGCAGCCTAAGTTCCGGGACTAGCGGCTACAATGAGCAGTTCTTC. It translates to CASSLSSGTSGYNEQFF. The chain combines TRBV9 with TRBJ2-1; 11 positions match TRBD2. The germline V gene has CDR1 SGDLS and CDR2 YYNGEE. The CDR3 contains 17 residues. V lost 4 bases to trimming and J lost 3 bases; unmatched junction nucleotides: 9.

This clone was observed a few times. This chain connects TRBV5-4 to TRBJ2-2, with D perhaps matching TRBD2 (6 bases). Trimming removed 2 bases from V and 1 base from J, with 6 bases in between. CDR1 and CDR2 from the germline V gene are SGHNT and YYREEE (reference sequence). This CDR3 has 14 residues. As DNA, the CDR3 is TGTGCCAGCAGCTTTAGCGGGAACACCGGGGAGCTGTTTTTT. Its protein product is CASSFSGNTGELFF.

Notes on this clone: Its ends do not fully match the called genes, so a read error is possible. The J gene is TRBJ2-6, the V gene TRBV29-1; 8 nucleotides match TRBD1. From germline, CDR1 is SQVTM and CDR2 ANQGSEA. The CDR3 covers 16 residues. The CDR3 loop is CGVEARGQSGANVLTF. Here the CDR3 DNA reads TGCGGCGTTGAAGCCAGGGGGCAGTCTGGGGCCAACGTCCTGACTTTC. The complete variable domain, with remaining parts taken from reference TRBV29-1 and TRBJ2-6, reads SAVISQKPSRDICQRGTSLTIQCQVDSQVTMMFWYRQQPGQSLTLIATANQGSEATYESGFVIDKFPISRPNLTFSTLTVSNMSPEDSSIYLCGVEARGQSGANVLTFGAGSRLTVL.

The genes are TRBV7-9 and TRBJ1-3; 8 positions match TRBD1. J gave up 1 base and V 4 bases, and 3 bases lay outside the gene matches. The CDR3 runs 15 residues. Germline values: CDR1 SEHNR, CDR2 FQNEAQ (reference sequence). For the CDR3, the DNA is TGTGCCAGCAGCTCAGGGGGCAAATCTGGAAACACCATATATTTT. Translated, it gives CASSSGGKSGNTIYF.

A word on this clone: A read error may produce the germline difference seen at one junction end. The V call is TRBV4-1, the J call TRBJ1-1; D unclear. Germline V gene lookup returns CDR1 MGHRA and CDR2 YSYEKL. CDR3 length: 15 amino acids. For the CDR3, the DNA is TGCACCAGCAGCCAAGATTTCGGCGGAAGCACTGAAGCTTTCTTT. The encoded protein is CTSSQDFGGSTEAFF.

This sequence joins TRBV30 and TRBJ1-4; D remains unclear. The V and J ends lost 3 bases and 6 bases respectively, with 8 bases between them. The CDR3 has 12 residues. CDR1 and CDR2 from the germline V gene are GTSNPN and SVGIG (reference sequence). CDR3 bases: TGTGCCTGGAGGCGTCAGGATGAAAAACTGTTTTTT. Its translation: CAWRRQDEKLFF.

This clone was seen just once. The chain is built from TRBV7-3 and TRBJ2-1; 10 nucleotides match TRBD2. The CDR3 sequence is 14 residues long. V was clipped by 2 bases and J by 9 bases; unmatched bases: 4. Per germline, CDR1 SGHTA and CDR2 FQGTGA. The CDR3, as DNA: TGTGCCAGCAGCTTACGGCTAGCGGGAGCTGAGCAGTTCTTC. As protein: CASSLRLAGAEQFF.

The chain couples TRBV18 to TRBJ2-3; D gene ambiguous. This CDR3 region has 12 residues. Trimming took 6 bases from V and 6 from J, leaving 10 bases between them. The germline V gene has CDR1 KGHSH and CDR2 LQKENI. CDR3 sequence reads: CASSSTMDTQYF. The CDR3 bases are TGTGCCAGCTCCTCCACTATGGATACGCAGTATTTT.

This clone has only one observation. The chain couples TRBV7-9 to TRBJ1-3; D is unresolved. The CDR3 spans 14 residues. Germline CDR1 and CDR2: SEHNR and FQNEAQ (reference sequence). V lost 10 bases to trimming and J lost 0 bases, with 13 bases between them. This CDR3 is CATVRLNSGNTIYF. CDR3 in DNA: TGTGCCACCGTGAGGTTGAACTCTGGAAACACCATATATTTT.

This clone appeared once. The chain links TRBV7-8 to TRBJ1-1; the match to TRBD1 covers 7 bases. Germline CDR1 is SGHVS and CDR2 is FQNEAQ. This CDR3 has 15 amino acids. Trimming took 5 bases from V and 5 from J; bases not matched to a gene: 11. Written as DNA, the CDR3 is TGTGCCAGCAGCGAGACGAAGGGGGCCGGAACTGAAGCTTTCTTT. This codes for CASSETKGAGTEAFF.

Points on this clone: Other nucleotide sequences from this sample produce the same CDR3. The chain carries TRBV5-1 and TRBJ2-2, with a weak D call TRBD2 (6 bases). The CDR3 totals 14 residues. Germline CDR1 is SGHRS and CDR2 is YFSETQ. Trimming removed 2 bases from V and 4 bases from J, with 9 bases in between. Here the CDR3 DNA reads TGCGCCAGCAGCTTACTAGCATCCACCGGGGAGCTGTTTTTT. The encoded protein is CASSLLASTGELFF. The full variable domain, with the rest looked up from reference TRBV5-1 and TRBJ2-2, is KAGVTQTPRYLIKTRGQQVTLSCSPISGHRSVSWYQQTPGQGLQFLFEYFSETQRNKGNFPGRFSGRQFSNSRSEMNVSTLELGDSALYLCASSLLASTGELFFGEGSRLTVL.

CDR3: CASSRGSTLSQETQYF. In nucleotides, the CDR3 is TGCGCCAGCAGCCGCGGGAGTACCCTTTCCCAAGAGACCCAGTACTTC. The chain uses TRBV5-1 and TRBJ2-5, with 7 bases aligning to TRBD2. There are 16 residues in the CDR3. Per the germline V gene, CDR1 is SGHRS and CDR2 is YFSETQ. The J segment lost 1 base and the V segment lost 4 bases, leaving 10 bases of the junction unmatched.

This clone was found once. The chain joins TRBV19 to TRBJ1-5; 7 bases line up with TRBD1. This CDR3 has 14 amino acids. The V segment lost 6 bases and the J segment 8 bases; nucleotides outside the gene matches: 10. CDR1 and CDR2 (germline): LNHDA, SQIVND (reference sequence). CDR3: CASRSTGDGEPQHF. CDR3 bases: TGTGCCAGTAGAAGCACAGGGGATGGTGAGCCCCAGCATTTT. The variable domain in full, completed from reference TRBV19 and TRBJ1-5, reads DGGITQSPKYLFRKEGQNVTLSCEQNLNHDAMYWYRQDPGQGLRLIYYSQIVNDFQKGDIAEGYSVSREKKESFPLTVTSAQKNPTAFYLCASRSTGDGEPQHFGDGTRLSIL.

The chain is built from TRBV2 and TRBJ2-1; 7 bases fit TRBD1. V lost 6 bases to trimming and J lost 7 bases; unmatched junction nucleotides: 12. Germline CDR1 reads SNHLY; CDR2 reads FYNNEI. The CDR3 has 15 amino acids. For the CDR3, the DNA is TGTGCCAGCAGCATCACTCGACAGGGTGGAAATGAGCAGTTCTTC. Translating gives CASSITRQGGNEQFF. Drawing the rest from reference TRBV2 and TRBJ2-1, the complete variable domain is EPEVTQTPSHQVTQMGQEVILRCVPISNHLYFYWYRQILGQKVEFLVSFYNNEISEKSEIFDDQFSVERPDGSNFTLKIRSTKLEDSAMYFCASSITRQGGNEQFFGPGTRLTVL.

This clone has more than one count but fewer than ten. The chain has TRBV2 and TRBJ2-6; D gene uncertain. CDR3 length equals 13 residues. Trimming took 9 bases from V and 1 from J, leaving 7 bases between them. Per the germline V gene, CDR1 is SNHLY and CDR2 is FYNNEI. CDR3 nucleotide sequence: TGTGCCAGAAGAGGTTCTGGGGCCAACGTCCTGACTTTC. Translation: CARRGSGANVLTF.

The chain is built from TRBV6-1 and TRBJ2-5, with D perhaps TRBD1 (6 bases). The DNA end is more similar to TRBJ2-7, so the J call may be wrong. The CDR3 loop spans 13 amino acids. Germline CDR1 is MNHNS and CDR2 is SASEGT. CDR3 residues: CASSEKGDNEQYF. Written as DNA, the CDR3 is TGTGCCAGCAGTGAAAAGGGGGATAACGAGCAGTACTTC.

The rearrangement uses TRBV19 and TRBJ1-1; D is possibly TRBD1 (5 bases). Germline CDR1 LNHDA, CDR2 SQIVND (reference sequence). The CDR3 has 14 residues. V shed 5 bases and J shed 8 bases, with 18 bases lying between them. CDR3 nucleotide sequence: TGTGCCAGTAGTTCTCCAGCCGGGACTGAAGAAGCTTTCTTT. Encoded protein: CASSSPAGTEEAFF.

The chain combines TRBV25-1 with TRBJ1-2; D possibly corresponds to TRBD1 (5 bases). The CDR3 has 15 amino acids. Trimming stripped 3 bases from V and 3 bases from J, with 14 bases between. CDR1 MGHDK and CDR2 SYGVNS come from the germline V gene. The CDR3 sequence is CASSELSGPHYGYTF. The CDR3 region has the DNA TGTGCCAGCAGTGAGCTCTCAGGGCCGCACTATGGCTACACCTTC.

The chain carries TRBV4-1 and TRBJ2-7; 14 bases fit TRBD2. The CDR3 consists of 16 residues. J lost 6 bases, V lost 4 bases, and 8 bases had no gene match. Per germline, CDR1 MGHRA and CDR2 YSYEKL. The CDR3 loop reads CASSPQTSGRAGEQYF. In DNA, the CDR3 is TGCGCCAGCAGCCCCCAGACTAGCGGGAGGGCGGGCGAGCAGTACTTC.

Only a few counts were recorded for this clone. The rearrangement uses TRBV7-9 and TRBJ1-2; TRBD1 aligns across 7 bases. Trimming removed 5 bases from V and 3 bases from J; junction bases left unmatched: 9. This CDR3 is built from 15 residues. From germline, CDR1 is SEHNR and CDR2 FQNEAQ (reference sequence). The CDR3 DNA is TGTGCCAGCAGCGGCCGGGACAGAGAGGACTATGGCTACACCTTC. It specifies CASSGRDREDYGYTF.

This chain links TRBV7-2 with TRBJ1-1, with 10 bases that match TRBD1. CDR1 and CDR2 (germline): SGHTA, FQGNSA. This CDR3 has 15 residues. The J segment lost 4 bases and the V segment lost 7 bases, leaving 9 bases of the junction unmatched. CDR3 sequence reads: CASTHRTGGRTEAFF. In nucleotides, the CDR3 is TGTGCCAGCACTCATAGGACAGGGGGGCGCACTGAAGCTTTCTTT.

There are a few counts of this clone. This chain connects TRBV7-2 to TRBJ1-1; D may be TRBD1 (5 bases). The V gene's germline CDR1 is SGHTA and CDR2 FQGNSA. The CDR3 spans 17 residues. V lost 5 bases to trimming and J lost 7 bases, with 26 bases between them. Written as DNA, the CDR3 is TGTGCCAGCAGCCACGACAGATTGGGGATGGGAAGTGGTGAAGCTTTCTTT. Translated, it gives CASSHDRLGMGSGEAFF.

This rearrangement joins TRBV4-3 to TRBJ1-2; 9 bases map to TRBD1. The germline V gene encodes CDR1 LGHNA and CDR2 YSLEER. Trimming took 4 bases from V and 5 from J; bases not matched to a gene: 5. This CDR3 has 14 residues. In DNA, the CDR3 is TGCGCCAGCAGCCCCCTGGGACAGGGTTATGGCTACACCTTC. This translates into CASSPLGQGYGYTF.

This rearrangement joins TRBV19 to TRBJ2-1; 14 nucleotides match TRBD2. The CDR3 is 16 residues long. Looked up from germline, CDR1 is LNHDA and CDR2 is SQIVND (reference sequence). V gave up 8 bases and J gave up 1 base; unmatched junction bases: 4. The CDR3 region is CASLRLAGGSYNEQFF. The CDR3 DNA reads as TGTGCCAGTCTCCGACTAGCGGGAGGGTCCTACAATGAGCAGTTCTTC.

This clone is a singleton in its sample. The chain recombines TRBV5-1 with TRBJ2-6; D call uncertain. Germline assignment: CDR1 SGHRS and CDR2 YFSETQ. Trimming stripped 1 base from V and 2 bases from J, with 4 bases between. This CDR3 contains 14 residues. CDR3 nucleotide sequence: TGCGCCAGCAGCTTGAGCACTGGGGCCAACGTCCTGACTTTC. Its protein is CASSLSTGANVLTF.

The rearrangement links TRBV19 to TRBJ2-7; 8 bases align to TRBD1. Trimming removed 3 bases from V and 5 bases from J; junction bases left unmatched: 6. The CDR3 length is 14 residues. CDR1 LNHDA and CDR2 SQIVND come from the germline V gene (reference sequence). CDR3: CASSMSRDRNEQYF. The DNA for the CDR3 is TGTGCCAGTAGTATGTCCCGGGACAGGAACGAGCAGTACTTC. Filled out from reference TRBV19 and TRBJ2-7, the complete variable domain reads DGGITQSPKYLFRKEGQNVTLSCEQNLNHDAMYWYRQDPGQGLRLIYYSQIVNDFQKGDIAEGYSVSREKKESFPLTVTSAQKNPTAFYLCASSMSRDRNEQYFGPGTRLTVT.

V usage is TRBV10-1 and J usage is TRBJ1-2; a weak D match, TRBD1 (5 bases). CDR1 and CDR2 from the germline V gene are WNHNN and SYGVQD (reference sequence). The CDR3 length is 15 residues. Deletions cut 5 bases from V and 7 bases from J, with 20 bases between. The CDR3 region has the DNA TGCGCCAGCAGTCAACAGGCACCCCGGCTAGGTGGCTACACCTTC. Translating it yields CASSQQAPRLGGYTF.